The clone carrying this T cell receptor beta chain was observed at least ten times. The sample belongs to a study of identical twins. Germline V lookup: CDR1 MNHNY, CDR2 SVGAGI (reference sequence). The germline V and J ends were trimmed by 6 bases and 5 bases, with 8 bases remaining between them. The CDR3 consists of 12 residues. Each CDR3 protein gets one entry after TCRdb re-called the 5' RACE reads with MiXCR. Of around 250,000 distinct CDR3 sequences listed, approximately 11% are singletons. This sample was also put to use in a study of yellow fever vaccine responses in identical twins.

The sequenced material came from memory (CD45RO+) T cells sorted from blood. The chain combines TRBV6-6 with TRBJ1-3; the D is unclear. This receptor was identified in a woman in her late teens or twenties in good health. The CDR3 region has the DNA TGTGCCAGCAGCCGCCCGCGAAACACCATATATTTT. This encodes CASSRPRNTIYF.